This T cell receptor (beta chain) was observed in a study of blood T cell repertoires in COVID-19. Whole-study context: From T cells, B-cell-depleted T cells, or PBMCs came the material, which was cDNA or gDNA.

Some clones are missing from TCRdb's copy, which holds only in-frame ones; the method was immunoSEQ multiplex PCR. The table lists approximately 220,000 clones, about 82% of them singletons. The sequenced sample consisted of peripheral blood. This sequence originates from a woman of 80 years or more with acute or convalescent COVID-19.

CDR3 bases: TGTGCCAGTAGTACCCAGACAGACAATCAGCCCCAGCATTTT. It encodes CASSTQTDNQPQHF. This chain joins TRBV19 and TRBJ1-5; TRBD1 is a possible D gene (5 bases). Trimming removed 4 bases at V and 3 bases at J, with 10 bases between. The CDR3 covers 14 residues. CDR1 and CDR2 from the germline V gene are LNHDA and SQIVND (reference sequence). The full variable domain, rest sourced from reference TRBV19 and TRBJ1-5, is DGGITQSPKYLFRKEGQNVTLSCEQNLNHDAMYWYRQDPGQGLRLIYYSQIVNDFQKGDIAEGYSVSREKKESFPLTVTSAQKNPTAFYLCASSTQTDNQPQHFGDGTRLSIL.